The following is a T cell receptor (beta chain) sequence with its context. Residents of approximately 25 US areas, aged about 18 to 95 years, made up the participants. This entry comes from a study of blood T cell repertoires in COVID-19. Whole-study context: Researchers got acute and convalescent COVID-19 samples from the United States, Italy and Spain. The cDNA or gDNA used as material had been derived from T cells, B-cell-depleted T cells, or PBMCs.

Per the original methods: By means of reference gene primer amplification, nucleated cell counts were estimated. Profiled with immunoSEQ multiplex PCR; TCRdb holds only in-frame clones, not every one. V and J calls and clone size are as listed in that table; D and trimming were resolved from the DNA. The data contain about 200,000 clones, around 82% of them singletons. Looked up from germline, CDR1 is SGHNT and CDR2 is YYREEE (reference sequence). The CDR3 has 14 residues. The junction had 7 bases not matched to a gene; V was cut back by 4 bases and J by 4 bases. The receptor was derived from a woman aged 40 to 50 with acute COVID-19. The chain is built from TRBV5-4 and TRBJ1-2, with 7 bases aligning to TRBD1. Sequencing input: PBMCs or T cells enriched from blood (not recorded which). Here the CDR3 reads CASSHRDRPYGYTF. CDR3 sequence (DNA): TGTGCCAGCAGCCACCGGGACAGACCCTATGGCTACACCTTC. Complete variable domain (other parts from reference TRBV5-4 and TRBJ1-2): ETGVTQSPTHLIKTRGQQVTLRCSSQSGHNTVSWYQQALGQGPQFIFQYYREEENGRGNFPPRFSGLQFPNYSSELNVNALELDDSALYLCASSHRDRPYGYTFGSGTRLTVV.